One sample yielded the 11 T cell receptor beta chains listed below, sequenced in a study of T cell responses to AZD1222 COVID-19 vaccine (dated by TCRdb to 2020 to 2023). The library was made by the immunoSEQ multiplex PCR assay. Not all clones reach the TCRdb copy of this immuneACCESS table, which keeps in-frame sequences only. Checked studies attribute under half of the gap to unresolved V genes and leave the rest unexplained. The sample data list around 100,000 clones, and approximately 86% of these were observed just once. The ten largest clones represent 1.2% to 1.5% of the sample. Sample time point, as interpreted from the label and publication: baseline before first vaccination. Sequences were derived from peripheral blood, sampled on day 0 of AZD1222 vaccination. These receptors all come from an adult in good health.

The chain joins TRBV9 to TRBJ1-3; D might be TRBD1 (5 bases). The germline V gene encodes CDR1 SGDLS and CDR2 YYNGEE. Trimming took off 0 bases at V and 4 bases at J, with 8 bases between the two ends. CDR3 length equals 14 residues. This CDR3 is CASSVGRDGNTIYF. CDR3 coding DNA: TGTGCCAGCAGCGTAGGGCGGGACGGAAACACCATATATTTT. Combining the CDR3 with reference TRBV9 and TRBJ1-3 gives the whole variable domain DSGVTQTPKHLITATGQRVTLRCSPRSGDLSVYWYQQSLDQGLQFLIQYYNGEERAKGNILERFSAQQFPDLHSELNLSSLELGDSALYFCASSVGRDGNTIYFGEGSWLTVV.

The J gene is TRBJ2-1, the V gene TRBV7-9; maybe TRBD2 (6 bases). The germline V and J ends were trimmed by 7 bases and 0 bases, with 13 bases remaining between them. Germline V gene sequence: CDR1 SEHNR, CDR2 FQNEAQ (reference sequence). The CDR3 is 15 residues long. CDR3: CASNKAGSSYNEQFF. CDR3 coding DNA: TGTGCCAGCAACAAAGCGGGCAGCTCCTACAATGAGCAGTTCTTC.

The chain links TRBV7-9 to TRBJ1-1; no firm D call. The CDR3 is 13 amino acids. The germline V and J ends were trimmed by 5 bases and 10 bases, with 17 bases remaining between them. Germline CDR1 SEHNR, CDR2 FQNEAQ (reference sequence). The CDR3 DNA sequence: TGTGCCAGCAGCCCCCAGAGTGGAGCGTCAGCTTTCTTT. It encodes CASSPQSGASAFF.

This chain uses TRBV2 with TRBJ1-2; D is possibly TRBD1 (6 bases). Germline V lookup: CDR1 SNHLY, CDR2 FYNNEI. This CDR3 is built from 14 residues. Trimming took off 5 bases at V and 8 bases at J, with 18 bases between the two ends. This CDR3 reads CASSPWGAQEGYTF. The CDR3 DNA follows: TGTGCCAGCAGTCCTTGGGGGGCGCAGGAGGGCTACACCTTC.

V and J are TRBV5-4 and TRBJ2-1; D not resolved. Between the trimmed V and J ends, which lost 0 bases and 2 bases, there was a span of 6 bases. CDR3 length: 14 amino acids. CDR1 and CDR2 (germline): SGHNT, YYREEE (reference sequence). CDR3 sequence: CASSLALPYNEQFF. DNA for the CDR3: TGTGCCAGCAGCTTGGCCTTACCCTACAATGAGCAGTTCTTC.

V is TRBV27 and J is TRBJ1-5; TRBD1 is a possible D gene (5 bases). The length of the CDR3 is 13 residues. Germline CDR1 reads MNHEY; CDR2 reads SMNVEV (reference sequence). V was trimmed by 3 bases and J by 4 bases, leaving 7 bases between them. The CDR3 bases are TGTGCCAGCAGTTTCGGGGGTAATCAGCCCCAGCATTTT. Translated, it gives CASSFGGNQPQHF.

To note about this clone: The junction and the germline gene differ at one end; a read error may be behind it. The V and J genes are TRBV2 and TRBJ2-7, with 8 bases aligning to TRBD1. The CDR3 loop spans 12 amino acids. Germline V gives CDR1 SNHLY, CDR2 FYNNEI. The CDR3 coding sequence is TGTGCCAGCAGGGAAGACAGGGGCGAGCAGTACTTC. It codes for CASREDRGEQYF.

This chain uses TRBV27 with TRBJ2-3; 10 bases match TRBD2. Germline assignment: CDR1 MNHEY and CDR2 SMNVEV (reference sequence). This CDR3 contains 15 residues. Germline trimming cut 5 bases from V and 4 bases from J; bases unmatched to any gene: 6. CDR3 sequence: CASSVAGGRSDTQYF. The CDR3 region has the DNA TGTGCCAGCAGTGTAGCGGGAGGAAGGTCAGATACGCAGTATTTT.

CDR3 coding DNA: TGTGCCAGTAGTAGCGGGAGAGAGAACAATGAGCAGTTCTTC. It codes for CASSSGRENNEQFF. This chain joins TRBV19 and TRBJ2-1, with 7 bases identical to TRBD2. The CDR3 extends over 14 amino acids. V shed 4 bases, J shed 5 bases, and the junction held 5 bases outside the gene matches. CDR1 LNHDA and CDR2 SQIVND come from the germline V gene (reference sequence).

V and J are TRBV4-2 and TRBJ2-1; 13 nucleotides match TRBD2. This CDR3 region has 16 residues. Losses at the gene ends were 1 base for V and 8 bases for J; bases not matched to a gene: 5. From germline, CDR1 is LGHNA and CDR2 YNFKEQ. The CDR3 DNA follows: TGTGCCAGCAGCCAAGCCGGACTAGCGGGAGTGTATGAGCAGTTCTTC. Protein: CASSQAGLAGVYEQFF.

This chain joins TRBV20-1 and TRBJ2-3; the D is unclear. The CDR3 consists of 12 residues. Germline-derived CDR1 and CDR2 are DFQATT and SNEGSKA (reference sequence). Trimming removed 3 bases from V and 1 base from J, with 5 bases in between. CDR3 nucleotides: TGCAGTGCTAGTCGTCGCACAGATACGCAGTATTTT. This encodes CSASRRTDTQYF.